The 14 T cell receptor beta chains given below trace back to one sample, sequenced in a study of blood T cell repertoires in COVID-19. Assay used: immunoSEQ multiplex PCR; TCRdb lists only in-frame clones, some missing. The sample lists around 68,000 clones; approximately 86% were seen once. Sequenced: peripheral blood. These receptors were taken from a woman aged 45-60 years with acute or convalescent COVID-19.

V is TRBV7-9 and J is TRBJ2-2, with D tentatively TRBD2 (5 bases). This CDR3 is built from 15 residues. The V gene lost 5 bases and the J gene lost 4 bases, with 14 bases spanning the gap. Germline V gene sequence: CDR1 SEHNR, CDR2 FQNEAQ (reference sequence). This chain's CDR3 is CASSEGSTPTGELFF. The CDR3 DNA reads TGTGCCAGCAGCGAGGGATCAACTCCCACCGGGGAGCTGTTTTTT. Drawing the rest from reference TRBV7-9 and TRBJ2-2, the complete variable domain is DTGVSQNPRHKITKRGQNVTFRCDPISEHNRLYWYRQTLGQGPEFLTYFQNEAQLEKSRLLSDRFSAERPKGSFSTLEIQRTEQGDSAMYLCASSEGSTPTGELFFGEGSRLTVL.

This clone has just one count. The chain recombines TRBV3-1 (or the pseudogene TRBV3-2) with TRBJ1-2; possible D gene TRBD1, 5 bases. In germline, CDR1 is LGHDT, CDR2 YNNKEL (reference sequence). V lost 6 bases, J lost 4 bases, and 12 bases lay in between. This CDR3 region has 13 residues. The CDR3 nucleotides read TGTGCCAGCAGACCTAGGGGTTCCTATGGCTACACCTTC. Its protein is CASRPRGSYGYTF.

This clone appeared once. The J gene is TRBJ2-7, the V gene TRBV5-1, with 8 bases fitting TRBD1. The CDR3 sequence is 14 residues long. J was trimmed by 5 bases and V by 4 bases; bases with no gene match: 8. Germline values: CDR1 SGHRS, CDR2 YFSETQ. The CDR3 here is CASSGRTGPNEQYF. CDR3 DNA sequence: TGCGCCAGCAGCGGTAGGACAGGGCCCAACGAGCAGTACTTC.

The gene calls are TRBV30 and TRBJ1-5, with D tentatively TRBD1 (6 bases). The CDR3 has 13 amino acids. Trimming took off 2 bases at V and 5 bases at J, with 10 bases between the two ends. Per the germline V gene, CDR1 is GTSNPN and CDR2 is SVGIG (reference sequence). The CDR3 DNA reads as TGTGCCTGGAGTAGGACAGTATATCAGCCCCAGCATTTT. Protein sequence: CAWSRTVYQPQHF.

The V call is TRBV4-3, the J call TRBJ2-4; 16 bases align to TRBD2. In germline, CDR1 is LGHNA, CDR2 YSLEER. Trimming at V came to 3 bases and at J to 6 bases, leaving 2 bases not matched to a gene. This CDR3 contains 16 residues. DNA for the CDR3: TGCGCCAGCAGCCAGGGACTAGCGGGGGGGGGAAACATTCAGTACTTC. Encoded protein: CASSQGLAGGGNIQYF.

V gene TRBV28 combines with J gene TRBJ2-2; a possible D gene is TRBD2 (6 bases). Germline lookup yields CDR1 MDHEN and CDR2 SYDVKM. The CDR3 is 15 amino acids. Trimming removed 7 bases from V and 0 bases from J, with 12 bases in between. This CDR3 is CASNSGLPNTGELFF. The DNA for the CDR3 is TGTGCCAGCAACTCGGGACTGCCGAACACCGGGGAGCTGTTTTTT.

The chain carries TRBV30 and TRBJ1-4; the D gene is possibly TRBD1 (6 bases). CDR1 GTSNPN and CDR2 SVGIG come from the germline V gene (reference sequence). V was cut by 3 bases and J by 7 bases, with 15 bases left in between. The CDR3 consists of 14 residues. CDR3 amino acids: CAWRLGGAFEKLFF. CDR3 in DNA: TGTGCCTGGAGATTAGGGGGGGCCTTTGAAAAACTGTTTTTT. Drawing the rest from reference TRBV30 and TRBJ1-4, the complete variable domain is SQTIHQWPATLVQPVGSPLSLECTVEGTSNPNLYWYRQAAGRGLQLLFYSVGIGQISSEVPQNLSASRPQDRQFILSSKKLLLSDSGFYLCAWRLGGAFEKLFFGSGTQLSVL.

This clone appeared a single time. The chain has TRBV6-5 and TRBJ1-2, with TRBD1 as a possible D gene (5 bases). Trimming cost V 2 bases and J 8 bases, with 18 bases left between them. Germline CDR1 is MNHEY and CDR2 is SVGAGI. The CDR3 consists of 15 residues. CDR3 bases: TGTGCCAGCAGTTACGGGCGGGACCGCTTTCTGGGCTACACCTTC. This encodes CASSYGRDRFLGYTF.

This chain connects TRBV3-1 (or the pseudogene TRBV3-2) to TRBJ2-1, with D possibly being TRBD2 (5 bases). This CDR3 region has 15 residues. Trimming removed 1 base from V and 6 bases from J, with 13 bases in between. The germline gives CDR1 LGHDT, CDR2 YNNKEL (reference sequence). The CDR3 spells CASSQGSGWGNEQFF. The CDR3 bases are TGTGCCAGCAGCCAAGGAAGCGGTTGGGGCAATGAGCAGTTCTTC.

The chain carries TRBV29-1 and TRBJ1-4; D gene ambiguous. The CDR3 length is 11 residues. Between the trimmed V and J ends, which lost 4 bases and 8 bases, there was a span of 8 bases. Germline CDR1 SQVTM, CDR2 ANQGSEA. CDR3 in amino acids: CSVVRGEKLFF. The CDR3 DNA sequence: TGCAGCGTTGTAAGAGGAGAAAAACTGTTTTTT.

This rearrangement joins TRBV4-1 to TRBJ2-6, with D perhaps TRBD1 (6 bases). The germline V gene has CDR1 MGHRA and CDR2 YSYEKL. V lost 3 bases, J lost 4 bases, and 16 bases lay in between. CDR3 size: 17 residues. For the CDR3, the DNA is TGCGCCAGCAGCCAGCAGGGGACACAAGCCGGGGCCAACGTCCTGACTTTC. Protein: CASSQQGTQAGANVLTF.

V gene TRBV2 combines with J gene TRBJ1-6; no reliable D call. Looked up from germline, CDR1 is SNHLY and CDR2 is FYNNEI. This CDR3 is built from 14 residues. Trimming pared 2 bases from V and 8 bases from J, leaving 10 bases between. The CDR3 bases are TGTGCCAGCAGTGAAAGCAGGATTGATTCACCCCTCCACTTT. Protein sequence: CASSESRIDSPLHF. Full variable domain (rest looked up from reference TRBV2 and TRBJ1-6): EPEVTQTPSHQVTQMGQEVILRCVPISNHLYFYWYRQILGQKVEFLVSFYNNEISEKSEIFDDQFSVERPDGSNFTLKIRSTKLEDSAMYFCASSESRIDSPLHFGNGTRLTVT.

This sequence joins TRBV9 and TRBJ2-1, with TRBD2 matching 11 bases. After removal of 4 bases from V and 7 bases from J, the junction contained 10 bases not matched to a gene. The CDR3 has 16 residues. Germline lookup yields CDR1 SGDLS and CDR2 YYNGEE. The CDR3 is CASSLSGGAFRNEQFF. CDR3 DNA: TGTGCCAGCAGCCTTAGCGGGGGGGCCTTCAGGAATGAGCAGTTCTTC.

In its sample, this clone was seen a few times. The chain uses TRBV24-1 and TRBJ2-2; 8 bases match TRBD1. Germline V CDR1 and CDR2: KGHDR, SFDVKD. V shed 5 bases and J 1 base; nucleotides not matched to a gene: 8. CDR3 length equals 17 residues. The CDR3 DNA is TGTGCCACCAGTGCGGCTCCTGGACAGGGGAACACCGGGGAGCTGTTTTTT. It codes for CATSAAPGQGNTGELFF.